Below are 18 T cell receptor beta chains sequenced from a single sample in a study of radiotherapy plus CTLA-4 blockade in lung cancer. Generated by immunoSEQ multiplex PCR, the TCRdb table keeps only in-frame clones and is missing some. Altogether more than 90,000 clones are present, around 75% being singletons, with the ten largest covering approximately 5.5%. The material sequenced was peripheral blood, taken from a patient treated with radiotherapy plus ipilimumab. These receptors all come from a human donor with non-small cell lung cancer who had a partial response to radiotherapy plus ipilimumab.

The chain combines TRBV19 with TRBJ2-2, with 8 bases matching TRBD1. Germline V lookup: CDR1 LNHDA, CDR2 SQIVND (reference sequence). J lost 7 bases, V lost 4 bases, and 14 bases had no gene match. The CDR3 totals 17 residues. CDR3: CASSTPPTGAAVGELFF. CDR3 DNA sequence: TGTGCCAGTAGTACCCCCCCGACAGGGGCCGCAGTCGGGGAGCTGTTTTTT.

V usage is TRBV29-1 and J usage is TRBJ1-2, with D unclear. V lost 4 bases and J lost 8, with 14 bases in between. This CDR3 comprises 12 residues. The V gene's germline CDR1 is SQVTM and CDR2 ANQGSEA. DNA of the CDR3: TGCAGCGTTGTTTTGCTGGCGGGGGGCTACACCTTC. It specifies CSVVLLAGGYTF.

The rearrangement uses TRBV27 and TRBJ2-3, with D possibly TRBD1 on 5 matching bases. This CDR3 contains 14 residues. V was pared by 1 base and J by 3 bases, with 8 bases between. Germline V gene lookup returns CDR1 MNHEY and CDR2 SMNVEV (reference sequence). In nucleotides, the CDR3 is TGTGCCAGCAGTTTATTTCCAGGGACAGATACGCAGTATTTT. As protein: CASSLFPGTDTQYF.

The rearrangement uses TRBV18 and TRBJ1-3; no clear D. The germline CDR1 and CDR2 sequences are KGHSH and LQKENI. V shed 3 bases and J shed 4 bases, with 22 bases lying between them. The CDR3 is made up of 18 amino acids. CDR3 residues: CASSPQTPGAVSGNTIYF. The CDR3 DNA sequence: TGTGCCAGCTCACCTCAGACACCCGGCGCCGTATCCGGAAACACCATATATTTT.

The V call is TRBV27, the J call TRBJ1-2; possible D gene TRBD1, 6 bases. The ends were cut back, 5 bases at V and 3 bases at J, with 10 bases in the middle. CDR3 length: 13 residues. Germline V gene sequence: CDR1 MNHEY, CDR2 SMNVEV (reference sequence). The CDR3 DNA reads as TGTGCCAGCAGTCCCAGGGGTGACTATGGCTACACCTTC. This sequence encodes CASSPRGDYGYTF.

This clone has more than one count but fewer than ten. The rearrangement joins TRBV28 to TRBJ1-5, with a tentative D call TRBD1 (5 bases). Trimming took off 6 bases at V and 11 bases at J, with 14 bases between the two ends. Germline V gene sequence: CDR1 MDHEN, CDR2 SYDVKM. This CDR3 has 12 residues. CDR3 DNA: TGTGCCAGCAGAGTCGGGGGGTGGGCCCAGCATTTT. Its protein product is CASRVGGWAQHF.

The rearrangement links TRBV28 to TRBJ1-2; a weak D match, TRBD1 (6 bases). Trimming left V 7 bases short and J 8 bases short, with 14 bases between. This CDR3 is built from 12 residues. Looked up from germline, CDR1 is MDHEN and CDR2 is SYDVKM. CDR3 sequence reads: CASTPGVYGYTF. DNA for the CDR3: TGTGCCAGCACCCCAGGGGTTTACGGCTACACCTTC.

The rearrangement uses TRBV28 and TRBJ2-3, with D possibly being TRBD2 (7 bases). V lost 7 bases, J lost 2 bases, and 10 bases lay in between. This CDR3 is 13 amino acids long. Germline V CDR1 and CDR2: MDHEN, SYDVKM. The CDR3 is CASNGGATDTQYF. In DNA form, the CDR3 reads TGTGCCAGCAATGGGGGGGCCACAGATACGCAGTATTTT.

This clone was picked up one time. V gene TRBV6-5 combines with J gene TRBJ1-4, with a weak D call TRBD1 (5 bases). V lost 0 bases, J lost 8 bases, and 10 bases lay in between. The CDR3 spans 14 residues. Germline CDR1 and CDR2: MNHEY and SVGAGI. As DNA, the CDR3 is TGTGCCAGCAGTTACTCAAGGGACTCGGAAAAACTGTTTTTT. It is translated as CASSYSRDSEKLFF.

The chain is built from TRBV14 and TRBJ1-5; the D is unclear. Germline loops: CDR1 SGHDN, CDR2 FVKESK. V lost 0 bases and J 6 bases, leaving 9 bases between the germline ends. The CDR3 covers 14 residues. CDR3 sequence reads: CASSQDCTVQPQHF. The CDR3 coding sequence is TGTGCCAGCAGCCAAGATTGCACAGTTCAGCCCCAGCATTTT.

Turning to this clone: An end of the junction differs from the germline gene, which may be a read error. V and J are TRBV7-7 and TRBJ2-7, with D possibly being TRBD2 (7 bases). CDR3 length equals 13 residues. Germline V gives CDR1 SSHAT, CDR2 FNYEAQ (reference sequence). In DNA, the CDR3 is TGTGCTAGCAGCTTAGGGGGGGGCTACGAGCAGTACTTC. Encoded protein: CASSLGGGYEQYF. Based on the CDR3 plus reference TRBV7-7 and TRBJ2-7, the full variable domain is GAGVSQSPRYKVTKRGQDVTLRCDPISSHATLYWYQQALGQGPEFLTYFNYEAQPDKSGLPSDRFSAERPEGSISTLTIQRTEQRDSAMYRCASSLGGGYEQYFGPGTRLTVT.

The CDR3 here is CASTWGQENSPLHF. CDR3 in DNA: TGTGCCAGCACCTGGGGACAGGAAAATTCACCCCTCCACTTT. The J gene is TRBJ1-6, the V gene TRBV27, with 8 bases aligning to TRBD1. J lost 7 bases, V lost 7 bases, and 6 bases had no gene match. This CDR3 has 14 amino acids. Germline V gene sequence: CDR1 MNHEY, CDR2 SMNVEV (reference sequence).

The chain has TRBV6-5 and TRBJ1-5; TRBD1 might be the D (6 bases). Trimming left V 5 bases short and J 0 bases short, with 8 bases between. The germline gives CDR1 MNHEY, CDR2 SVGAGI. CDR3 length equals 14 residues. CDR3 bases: TGTGCCAGCAGTCGGACAGTTAGCAATCAGCCCCAGCATTTT. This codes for CASSRTVSNQPQHF.

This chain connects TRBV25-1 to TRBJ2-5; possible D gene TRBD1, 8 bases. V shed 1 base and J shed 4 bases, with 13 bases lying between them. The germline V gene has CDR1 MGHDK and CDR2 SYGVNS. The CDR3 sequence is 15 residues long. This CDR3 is CASSELQGGRETQYF. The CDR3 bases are TGTGCCAGCAGTGAATTACAGGGGGGGAGAGAGACCCAGTACTTC.

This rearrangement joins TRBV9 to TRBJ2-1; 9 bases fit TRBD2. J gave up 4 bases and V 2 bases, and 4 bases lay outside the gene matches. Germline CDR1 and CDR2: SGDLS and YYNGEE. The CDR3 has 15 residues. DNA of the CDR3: TGTGCCAGCAGCGTCCTAGCGGGGCTATACAATGAGCAGTTCTTC. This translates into CASSVLAGLYNEQFF.

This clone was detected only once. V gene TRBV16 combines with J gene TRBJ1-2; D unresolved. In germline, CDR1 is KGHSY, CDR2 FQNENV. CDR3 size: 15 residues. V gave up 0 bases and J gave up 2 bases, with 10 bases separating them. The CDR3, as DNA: TGTGCCAGCAGCCAATCGAGTATCTACAACTATGGCTACACCTTC. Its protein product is CASSQSSIYNYGYTF.

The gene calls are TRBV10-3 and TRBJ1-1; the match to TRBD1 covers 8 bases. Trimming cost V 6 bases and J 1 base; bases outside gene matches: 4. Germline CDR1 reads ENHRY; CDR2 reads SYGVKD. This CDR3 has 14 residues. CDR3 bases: TGTGCCATCAGCAACAGGGGGGGGAACACTGAAGCTTTCTTT. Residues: CAISNRGGNTEAFF.

CDR3: CASRTKGTGYASSYNEQFF. For the CDR3, the DNA is TGCGCCAGCAGGACCAAAGGGACAGGTTACGCGAGCTCCTACAATGAGCAGTTCTTC. V and J are TRBV5-1 and TRBJ2-1; 8 bases align to TRBD1. The V gene's germline CDR1 is SGHRS and CDR2 YFSETQ. The CDR3 has 19 amino acids. The trim removed 5 bases at V and 0 bases at J, leaving 16 bases unmatched.